The sample holds one count of the clone carrying this T cell receptor beta chain. The antigen remains unidentified. These donors, healthy bone marrow donors, were studied. These data belong to a study of cytomegalovirus exposure and HLA in healthy donors. Study-level points and caveats: Being productive about 87% or about 30% of the time was typical of most TCR beta V segments in an earlier analysis. TCR beta V- and J-gene trimming, according to a later analysis, was linked to a missense DCLRE1C variant. Upon later analysis, TCR association rates were observed to vary by HLA locus, being highest for DRB1 and lowest for HLA-C.

Researchers ran the PCR with 60 Vbeta and 13 Jbeta primers. Assay: immunoSEQ multiplex PCR; the TCRdb copy retains only in-frame clones and omits some. The data show some 190,000 clones, with 82% seen just once and 1.5% to 1.7% held by the top ten. V lost 2 bases to trimming and J lost 4 bases; unmatched junction nucleotides: 11. Germline CDR1 and CDR2: LNHNV and YYDKDF (reference sequence). The CDR3 extends over 19 amino acids. This chain links TRBV15 with TRBJ2-2; 12 bases agree with TRBD2. The sequencing sample was made of PBMCs. This receptor was identified in a middle-aged man in good health and CMV-seronegative. This CDR3 is CATSRPMTSGGGGTGELFF. DNA of the CDR3: TGTGCCACCAGCAGACCAATGACTAGCGGGGGAGGCGGCACCGGGGAGCTGTTTTTT.